The rows below give T cell receptor beta chains drawn from one sample of a study of OX40 agonist ivuxolimab in advanced cancers. TCRdb's copy holds only in-frame clones and misses some; the assay was immunoSEQ multiplex PCR. The sample carries about 83,000 clones, about 89% recorded once. The sample in question was CD4+ or CD8+ T cells sorted from blood, obtained in a trial of the OX40 agonist ivuxolimab. The receptors stem from an adult with an advanced solid tumor such as melanoma, head and neck, liver or kidney cancer. The CDR3 runs from the conserved cysteine through the conserved F or W. The D gene is left open where the match is weak. A row's size may be missing; if present it is once, few, many or a size class.

D: NA; V: TRBV4-2; size: NA; J: TRBJ2-2; DNA: TGTGCCAGCAGCCAAGTCGGACTTAACACCGGGGAGCTGTTTTTT; CDR3: CASSQVGLNTGELFF
D: NA; V: TRBV29-1; size: NA; J: TRBJ2-2; DNA: TGCAGCGTTTGGTGGACAGACACGAACACCGGGGAGCTGTTTTTT; CDR3: CSVWWTDTNTGELFF
D: NA; V: TRBV7-9; size: once; J: TRBJ2-3; DNA: TGTGCCAGCAGTGTCGAGGGGGGGGAAACGCAGTATTTT; CDR3: CASSVEGGETQYF
D: NA; V: TRBV4-1; size: NA; J: TRBJ1-1; DNA: TGCGCCAGCAGCCTCAGACTGGCGAGGGTGAACACTGAAGCTTTCTTT; CDR3: CASSLRLARVNTEAFF
D: TRBD1; V: TRBV4-3; size: NA; J: TRBJ2-3; DNA: TGCGCCAGCAGCCAAGAGGGACAGGTCACAGATACGCAGTATTTT; CDR3: CASSQEGQVTDTQYF
D: NA; V: TRBV20-1; size: NA; J: TRBJ2-7; DNA: TGCAGTGCTAGAGAGGGTCTCACAGGGTACTTC; CDR3: CSAREGLTGYF
D: TRBD1; V: TRBV28; size: NA; J: TRBJ2-4; DNA: TGTGCCAGCAGTTTAGATTATTCGGGACAGTTAGCCAAAAACATTCAGTACTTC; CDR3: CASSLDYSGQLAKNIQYF
D: NA; V: TRBV5-5; size: NA; J: TRBJ2-1; DNA: TGTGCCAGCAGCCCCCGTAAAGTTGGGCCCAGCTCCTACAATGAGCAGTTCTTC; CDR3: CASSPRKVGPSSYNEQFF
D: NA; V: TRBV28; size: NA; J: TRBJ1-6; DNA: TGTGCCAGCAGTTTACTAGTCTTGACAGCTCTAAATTCACCCCTCCACTTT; CDR3: CASSLLVLTALNSPLHF
D: NA; V: TRBV11-2; size: NA; J: TRBJ1-2; DNA: TGTGCCAGCAGCATACGGAGCGACTATGGCTACACCTTC; CDR3: CASSIRSDYGYTF
D: NA; V: TRBV4-3; size: NA; J: TRBJ2-1; DNA: TGCGCCAGCAGCCAAGCTTATGACCCCTTTTCCCTTACACATGAGCAGTTCTTC; CDR3: CASSQAYDPFSLTHEQFF
D: NA; V: TRBV18; size: NA; J: TRBJ2-3; DNA: TGTGCCAGCTCTCAGACTAGCACAGATACGCAGTATTTT; CDR3: CASSQTSTDTQYF
D: NA; V: TRBV6-5; size: NA; J: TRBJ2-1; DNA: TGTGCCAGCAGTTACGGGTCTACTTCCTACAATGAGCAGTTCTTC; CDR3: CASSYGSTSYNEQFF
D: TRBD1; V: TRBV6-1; size: NA; J: TRBJ1-5; DNA: TGTGCCAGCAGTGAAGAATGGACAGGGGGTGGCCAGCCCCAGCATTTT; CDR3: CASSEEWTGGGQPQHF
D: NA; V: TRBV6-5; size: NA; J: TRBJ2-1; DNA: TGTGCCAGCAGTTACTCGGGAGCCCCCAATGAGCAGTTCTTC; CDR3: CASSYSGAPNEQFF
D: TRBD1; V: TRBV25-1; size: once; J: TRBJ1-6; DNA: TGTGCCAGCAGTGGTGAGACAGGGCTGTTCTATAATTCACCCCTCCACTTT; CDR3: CASSGETGLFYNSPLHF
D: NA; V: TRBV30; size: NA; J: TRBJ1-1; DNA: TGTGCCCTAGAATACACTGAAGCTTTCTTT; CDR3: CALEYTEAFF
D: NA; V: TRBV7-8; size: NA; J: TRBJ1-5; DNA: TGTGCCAGCAGCCCATTTGGAGACAGCACGTATAGCAATCAGCCCCAGCATTTT; CDR3: CASSPFGDSTYSNQPQHF
D: NA; V: TRBV28; size: NA; J: TRBJ1-3; DNA: TGTGCCAGCAGTTTTTTGGGGGCGGAAAAAGGAAACACCATATATTTT; CDR3: CASSFLGAEKGNTIYF
D: NA; V: TRBV13; size: NA; J: TRBJ1-1; DNA: TGTGCCAGCAGCCCCTCGCGGGGTTTAACTGAAGCTTTCTTT; CDR3: CASSPSRGLTEAFF
D: NA; V: TRBV29-1; size: NA; J: TRBJ2-1; DNA: TGCAGCGTTGACCCTAGCTCGTACAATGAGCAGTTCTTC; CDR3: CSVDPSSYNEQFF
D: NA; V: TRBV30; size: NA; J: TRBJ1-2; DNA: TGTGCCTGGACCATTGGGGGGGAGGTAGAATATGGCTACACCTTC; CDR3: CAWTIGGEVEYGYTF
D: TRBD2; V: TRBV28; size: NA; J: TRBJ2-1; DNA: TGTGCCAGCAGAACCTATCAGATAGCGGGAGGGGACTTTGGCTCCTACAATGAGCAGTTCTTC; CDR3: CASRTYQIAGGDFGSYNEQFF
D: NA; V: TRBV9; size: NA; J: TRBJ1-1; DNA: TGTGCCAGCAGCGTGGGGTCAGGGTTTAGGAACACTGAAGCTTTCTTT; CDR3: CASSVGSGFRNTEAFF
D: TRBD1; V: TRBV4-3; size: NA; J: TRBJ1-1; DNA: TGCGCCAGCAGCCAAGTGTTTCAGGGGGGGAACACTGAAGCTTTCTTT; CDR3: CASSQVFQGGNTEAFF
D: NA; V: TRBV30; size: NA; J: TRBJ1-4; DNA: TGTGCCTGGAGTGTTTTAGGGGCGGGTGAAAAACTGTTTTTT; CDR3: CAWSVLGAGEKLFF
D: NA; V: TRBV5-6; size: NA; J: TRBJ1-6; DNA: TGTGCCAGCAGCCTGGGCGCGCAGGGGAATTCACCCCTCCACTTT; CDR3: CASSLGAQGNSPLHF